The entry that follows covers one T cell receptor beta chain sequence. Its antigen is as yet unknown. Treatment specified: roughly 11-day PBMC culture with coronavirus spike peptide pools or control peptides (ViraFEST assay). Ahead of the COVID-19 pandemic (2011-2018), the CD4+ T cells of the unexposed donor were collected. This record comes from a study of vaccination and CD4 T cells after COVID-19. V lost 0 bases to trimming and J lost 6 bases, with 13 bases between them. Germline loops: CDR1 SNHLY, CDR2 FYNNEI. The CDR3 extends over 15 amino acids. Sequencing of DNA taken from cultured CD4+ T cells relied on the Oncomine TCR Beta short-read assay. TCRdb re-called the PCR reads through MiXCR, storing one row per CDR3 protein. Counted here are some 10,000 distinct CDR3 sequences, approximately 60% occurring once; the ten biggest clones make up under 25%.

The sequence was collected from a human donor in good health. V usage is TRBV2 and J usage is TRBJ2-3; TRBD1 or TRBD2 may be the D gene (5 bases each). The sequenced material came from CD4+ T cells from blood, cultured in vitro. The CDR3 DNA is TGTGCCAGCAGTGAAGCTGGAGGTTGGGGGGATACGCAGTATTTT. Protein product: CASSEAGGWGDTQYF.